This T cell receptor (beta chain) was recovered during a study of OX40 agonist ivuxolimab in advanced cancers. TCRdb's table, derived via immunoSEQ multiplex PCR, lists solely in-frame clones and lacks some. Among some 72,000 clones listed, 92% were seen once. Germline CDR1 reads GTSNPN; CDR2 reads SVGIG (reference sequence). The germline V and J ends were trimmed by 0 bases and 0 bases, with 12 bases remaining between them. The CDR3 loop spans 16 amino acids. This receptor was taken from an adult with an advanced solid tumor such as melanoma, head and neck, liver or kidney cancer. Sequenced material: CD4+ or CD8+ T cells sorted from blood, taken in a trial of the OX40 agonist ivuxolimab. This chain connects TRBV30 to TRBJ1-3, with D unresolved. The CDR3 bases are TGTGCCTGGAGTGTATTCAGCGGGAACTCTGGAAACACCATATATTTT. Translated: CAWSVFSGNSGNTIYF.